This T cell receptor beta chain was profiled in a study of T cell repertoires in cytomegalovirus infection. Background on the study: HLA-B-restricted CMV epitopes that are well studied, plus recently identified HLA-C-restricted ones, were used by the study. Evidence of both CMV infection and a matching HLA type came from public TCR beta signatures.

TCRdb reprocessed the reads with MiXCR, giving one entry per CDR3 protein. The data contain fewer than 1,000,000 distinct CDR3 sequences, roughly 31% of them seen just once; the ten biggest clones take up around an eighth. The CDR3 has 13 residues. V lost 8 bases, J lost 8 bases, and 6 bases stayed unmatched. Germline V gene sequence: CDR1 SNHLY, CDR2 FYNNEI. Study results and limitations: Summed frequency of public TCR beta families distinguished CMV carriers with the relevant HLA. HLA-C-restricted TCR beta clonotypes specific for CMV led the ex vivo response.

Only a few counts were recorded for this clonotype. Its antigen is unknown. Sequenced material: cultured CD8+ T cells from PBMCs, taken from culture after CMV antigen stimulation. The chain joins TRBV2 to TRBJ1-4; the match to TRBD1 covers 9 bases. The receptor comes from a human donor in good health (CMV status not recorded). Some clones in this sample may be carry-over from other donors' samples. CDR3 sequence: CASLDRGEEKLFF. The CDR3 DNA sequence: TGTGCCAGCTTGGACAGGGGAGAGGAAAAACTGTTTTTT.